A selection of T cell receptor beta chains follows, all from one sample in a study of blood T cell repertoires in COVID-19. Data came from immunoSEQ multiplex PCR; TCRdb stores just in-frame clones and leaves some out. The table lists approximately 69,000 clones, roughly 83% of them singletons. Sequenced: peripheral blood. All receptors come from a woman aged 80 or over with acute or convalescent COVID-19. Both conserved end residues are part of each CDR3. The order of the fields is CDR3 DNA, CDR3 protein, D gene, J gene, clone size, V gene. The D gene is left open where the match is weak. Rows may omit the clone size; those that give it use once, few, many or a size class.

CDR3nt: TGTGCCAGCAGTGTTGGGGGGGCTCGCAATCAGCCCCAGCATTTT
CDR3aa: CASSVGGARNQPQHF
d_gene: NA
j_gene: TRBJ1-5
abundance: NA
v_gene: TRBV2

CDR3nt: TGTGCCAGCAGCTTGGTAGCAGGGCGGACCGGGGAGCTGTTTTTT
CDR3aa: CASSLVAGRTGELFF
d_gene: NA
j_gene: TRBJ2-2
abundance: once
v_gene: TRBV5-6

CDR3nt: TGTGCCAGCAGCCAGGGGACAGGACCTCAGGGGACGCAGTATTTT
CDR3aa: CASSQGTGPQGTQYF
d_gene: TRBD1
j_gene: TRBJ2-3
abundance: NA
v_gene: TRBV3-1/TRBV3-2

CDR3nt: TGTGCCTCCTCCCCGGGACTAGCGGGAGTTGGATACGAGCAGTACTTC
CDR3aa: CASSPGLAGVGYEQYF
d_gene: TRBD2
j_gene: TRBJ2-7
abundance: once
v_gene: TRBV30

CDR3nt: TGTGCCAGCAGCGGGGACGGGGGGCTATACAATGAGCAGTTCTTC
CDR3aa: CASSGDGGLYNEQFF
d_gene: NA
j_gene: TRBJ2-1
abundance: NA
v_gene: TRBV11-1

CDR3nt: TGTGCCAGCAGCTTAAGGCCCAGCGGCACAGATACGCAGTATTTT
CDR3aa: CASSLRPSGTDTQYF
d_gene: NA
j_gene: TRBJ2-3
abundance: NA
v_gene: TRBV7-6

CDR3nt: TGCAGCGTGACAGGGGGCGCGTACACTGAAGCTTTCTTT
CDR3aa: CSVTGGAYTEAFF
d_gene: TRBD1
j_gene: TRBJ1-1
abundance: NA
v_gene: TRBV29-1

CDR3nt: TGTGCCAGCAGGGCAGACTCGAACACTGAAGCTTTCTTT
CDR3aa: CASRADSNTEAFF
d_gene: NA
j_gene: TRBJ1-1
abundance: NA
v_gene: TRBV7-9

CDR3nt: TGTGCCAGCAGCTCCTCCGGCACAGGGGCTCGGAATGAGCAGTTCTTC
CDR3aa: CASSSSGTGARNEQFF
d_gene: TRBD1
j_gene: TRBJ2-1
abundance: NA
v_gene: TRBV7-3

CDR3nt: TGTGCCAGCAGCCCCACCTGGCGGGGGGGCACAGATACGCAGTATTTT
CDR3aa: CASSPTWRGGTDTQYF
d_gene: TRBD2
j_gene: TRBJ2-3
abundance: NA
v_gene: TRBV7-9

CDR3nt: TGTGCCAGCGGGGACTATCACGGAGGGGCTGAGCAGTTCTTC
CDR3aa: CASGDYHGGAEQFF
d_gene: TRBD2
j_gene: TRBJ2-1
abundance: NA
v_gene: TRBV6-5

CDR3nt: TGTGCCAGTAGTATCTCCACAGATACGCAGTATTTT
CDR3aa: CASSISTDTQYF
d_gene: NA
j_gene: TRBJ2-3
abundance: NA
v_gene: TRBV19

CDR3nt: TGTGCTAGTGGTTCTAACTACGAGCAGTACTTC
CDR3aa: CASGSNYEQYF
d_gene: NA
j_gene: TRBJ2-7
abundance: NA
v_gene: TRBV12-5

CDR3nt: TGTGCCAGCAGCCAAGCTAATGAGCAGTTCTTC
CDR3aa: CASSQANEQFF
d_gene: NA
j_gene: TRBJ2-1
abundance: once
v_gene: TRBV3-1/TRBV3-2

CDR3nt: TGTGCCAGCAGTGAAAGCGGGAGGGCCTCAGATACGCAGTATTTT
CDR3aa: CASSESGRASDTQYF
d_gene: TRBD2
j_gene: TRBJ2-3
abundance: NA
v_gene: TRBV6-1

CDR3nt: TGTGCCAGCAGACAGGGACAGCACTCTGGAAACACCATATATTTT
CDR3aa: CASRQGQHSGNTIYF
d_gene: TRBD1
j_gene: TRBJ1-3
abundance: NA
v_gene: TRBV6-6

CDR3nt: TGCGCCAGCAGCTACGGGGATTATAGCAATCAGCCCCAGCATTTT
CDR3aa: CASSYGDYSNQPQHF
d_gene: NA
j_gene: TRBJ1-5
abundance: NA
v_gene: TRBV5-1

CDR3nt: TGTGCCAGCAGCGACCCCGGGACACCTTCTGGAAACACCATATATTTT
CDR3aa: CASSDPGTPSGNTIYF
d_gene: NA
j_gene: TRBJ1-3
abundance: once
v_gene: TRBV5-4

CDR3nt: TGTGCCAGCAGTCCGGACAGGGGTGGGTCTGAAGCTTTCTTT
CDR3aa: CASSPDRGGSEAFF
d_gene: TRBD1
j_gene: TRBJ1-1
abundance: NA
v_gene: TRBV27

CDR3nt: TGTGCCAGCAGCGTCCTCCAGGCAGGGGGGTTTAATGAGCAGTTCTTC
CDR3aa: CASSVLQAGGFNEQFF
d_gene: NA
j_gene: TRBJ2-1
abundance: NA
v_gene: TRBV9

CDR3nt: TGCGCCACCACAGGGGGCACGGACTATGGCTACACCTTC
CDR3aa: CATTGGTDYGYTF
d_gene: TRBD1
j_gene: TRBJ1-2
abundance: NA
v_gene: TRBV5-1

CDR3nt: TGTGCCAGCAGTCGGACAGGTTTGAATGGCAATCAGCCCCAGCATTTT
CDR3aa: CASSRTGLNGNQPQHF
d_gene: TRBD1
j_gene: TRBJ1-5
abundance: once
v_gene: TRBV28

CDR3nt: TGTGCCAGCAGTTTCTCCGGGGAGCTGTTTTTT
CDR3aa: CASSFSGELFF
d_gene: NA
j_gene: TRBJ2-2
abundance: NA
v_gene: TRBV12-3/TRBV12-4

CDR3nt: TGTGCCAGCAGTGAAAGTAGCTCTGGGGCCAACGTCCTGACTTTC
CDR3aa: CASSESSSGANVLTF
d_gene: NA
j_gene: TRBJ2-6
abundance: NA
v_gene: TRBV2

CDR3nt: TGTGCCAGCAGCGCGACGGGACAGGGAAAAAGCTATGGCTACACCTTC
CDR3aa: CASSATGQGKSYGYTF
d_gene: TRBD1
j_gene: TRBJ1-2
abundance: NA
v_gene: TRBV4-2

CDR3nt: TGTGCCAGCAGTGTCACGGAGATTGATGGCTACACCTTC
CDR3aa: CASSVTEIDGYTF
d_gene: NA
j_gene: TRBJ1-2
abundance: NA
v_gene: TRBV2

CDR3nt: TGTGCCAGCAGTGCCCGGGAAAATGAGCAGTTCTTC
CDR3aa: CASSARENEQFF
d_gene: NA
j_gene: TRBJ2-1
abundance: NA
v_gene: TRBV2

CDR3nt: TGTGCCAGCAGTTACGTTAGAACAGGGGGCGGCTATGGCTACACCTTC
CDR3aa: CASSYVRTGGGYGYTF
d_gene: TRBD1
j_gene: TRBJ1-2
abundance: NA
v_gene: TRBV6-5

CDR3nt: TGTGCCAGCAGTGGTTTACAGGGGTTGAACACTGAAGCTTTCTTT
CDR3aa: CASSGLQGLNTEAFF
d_gene: TRBD1
j_gene: TRBJ1-1
abundance: NA
v_gene: TRBV2

CDR3nt: TGTGCCTGGCGCGGAGGGAACTATGGCTACACCTTC
CDR3aa: CAWRGGNYGYTF
d_gene: NA
j_gene: TRBJ1-2
abundance: NA
v_gene: TRBV30

CDR3nt: TGTGCCAGCAGCCAAGACGCGGAGAACACTGAAGCTTTCTTT
CDR3aa: CASSQDAENTEAFF
d_gene: NA
j_gene: TRBJ1-1
abundance: NA
v_gene: TRBV3-1/TRBV3-2

CDR3nt: TGCGCCAGCAGCATTTCCCCTGGACAGGGAACAGATACGCAGTATTTT
CDR3aa: CASSISPGQGTDTQYF
d_gene: TRBD1
j_gene: TRBJ2-3
abundance: NA
v_gene: TRBV5-1

CDR3nt: TGTGCCAGCAACGGCGGGGGGGGTCAGCCCCAGCATTTT
CDR3aa: CASNGGGGQPQHF
d_gene: NA
j_gene: TRBJ1-5
abundance: NA
v_gene: TRBV27

CDR3nt: TGTGCCAGCAGTCCCGACAGGGGCAATCAGCCCCAGCATTTT
CDR3aa: CASSPDRGNQPQHF
d_gene: TRBD1
j_gene: TRBJ1-5
abundance: NA
v_gene: TRBV27

CDR3nt: TGTGCCAGCAGTTTGTCAGGGGGCGCCTACAATGAGCAGTTCTTC
CDR3aa: CASSLSGGAYNEQFF
d_gene: TRBD1
j_gene: TRBJ2-1
abundance: NA
v_gene: TRBV27

CDR3nt: TGTGCCAGCAGCTTAGGGCAGGGTACCGATGAGCAGTTCTTC
CDR3aa: CASSLGQGTDEQFF
d_gene: NA
j_gene: TRBJ2-1
abundance: NA
v_gene: TRBV11-3

CDR3nt: TGTGCCAGCAGCGCCCTGGACAGGGAAGAGACCCAGTACTTC
CDR3aa: CASSALDREETQYF
d_gene: TRBD1
j_gene: TRBJ2-5
abundance: NA
v_gene: TRBV9

CDR3nt: TGTGCCAGCAGTGACGGCGTACGACTAGATCAAGAGACCCAGTACTTC
CDR3aa: CASSDGVRLDQETQYF
d_gene: NA
j_gene: TRBJ2-5
abundance: NA
v_gene: TRBV25-1

CDR3nt: TGTGCCAGCAGCGTAACAAACAGGGGGCTTAAGGACAATGAGCAGTTCTTC
CDR3aa: CASSVTNRGLKDNEQFF
d_gene: TRBD1
j_gene: TRBJ2-1
abundance: NA
v_gene: TRBV9

CDR3nt: TGTGCCACCAGCAGAGATCGGGTGCCCGGGGAGCTGTTTTTT
CDR3aa: CATSRDRVPGELFF
d_gene: NA
j_gene: TRBJ2-2
abundance: NA
v_gene: TRBV15

CDR3nt: TGTGCCAGCAGTTACTGGTTAGCGACCGGGGAGCTGTTTTTT
CDR3aa: CASSYWLATGELFF
d_gene: NA
j_gene: TRBJ2-2
abundance: NA
v_gene: TRBV6-2/TRBV6-3

CDR3nt: TGTGCCAGCAGTCCCAGGACAGGGGGCACCACTGAAGCTTTCTTT
CDR3aa: CASSPRTGGTTEAFF
d_gene: TRBD1
j_gene: TRBJ1-1
abundance: NA
v_gene: TRBV27

CDR3nt: TGTGCCAGCAGAAATGAGGGGGGGGCCCAGCATTTT
CDR3aa: CASRNEGGAQHF
d_gene: NA
j_gene: TRBJ1-5
abundance: NA
v_gene: TRBV12-3/TRBV12-4

CDR3nt: TGCGCCAGCCGTAGGACAGGGACTAATGAAAAACTGTTTTTT
CDR3aa: CASRRTGTNEKLFF
d_gene: TRBD1
j_gene: TRBJ1-4
abundance: once
v_gene: TRBV4-1

CDR3nt: TGTGCCATCAGTGAATGGGGCAGTAACTATGGCTACACCTTC
CDR3aa: CAISEWGSNYGYTF
d_gene: NA
j_gene: TRBJ1-2
abundance: NA
v_gene: TRBV10-3

CDR3nt: TGTGCCAGTAGTAAGAGGGACAGGACGTCTGAAAAACTGTTTTTT
CDR3aa: CASSKRDRTSEKLFF
d_gene: TRBD1
j_gene: TRBJ1-4
abundance: NA
v_gene: TRBV19

CDR3nt: TGTGCTCATGGGGGGGGTTTTAACACTGAAGCTTTCTTT
CDR3aa: CAHGGGFNTEAFF
d_gene: NA
j_gene: TRBJ1-1
abundance: NA
v_gene: TRBV10-3

CDR3nt: TGTGCCAGCAGCTTAGGGGCTAGCGGGAGGGCAGATACGCAGTATTTT
CDR3aa: CASSLGASGRADTQYF
d_gene: TRBD2
j_gene: TRBJ2-3
abundance: once
v_gene: TRBV7-8

CDR3nt: TGTGCCAGCAGCCGAGGGACAGGGTCCTACGAGCAGTACTTC
CDR3aa: CASSRGTGSYEQYF
d_gene: TRBD1
j_gene: TRBJ2-7
abundance: NA
v_gene: TRBV3-1/TRBV3-2

CDR3nt: TGTGCCAGCAGCGTGCGACCGGGAGCGGACACTGAAGCTTTCTTT
CDR3aa: CASSVRPGADTEAFF
d_gene: NA
j_gene: TRBJ1-1
abundance: NA
v_gene: TRBV3-1/TRBV3-2

CDR3nt: TGTGCCAGCAGTTACGCGGGGGGGGCTAATTCACCCCTCCACTTT
CDR3aa: CASSYAGGANSPLHF
d_gene: NA
j_gene: TRBJ1-6
abundance: many
v_gene: TRBV6-6

CDR3nt: TGTGCCAGCAGCTTAGACTTTAAGACAGATACGCAGTATTTT
CDR3aa: CASSLDFKTDTQYF
d_gene: NA
j_gene: TRBJ2-3
abundance: NA
v_gene: TRBV7-3

CDR3nt: TGTGCCAGCCGGAGACAGGATCTATTCCCCTATAATTCACCCCTCCACTTT
CDR3aa: CASRRQDLFPYNSPLHF
d_gene: NA
j_gene: TRBJ1-6
abundance: few
v_gene: TRBV19

CDR3nt: TGTGCCAGCAGCCGGACCAGGGGAAGGAATGAGCAGTTCTTC
CDR3aa: CASSRTRGRNEQFF
d_gene: NA
j_gene: TRBJ2-1
abundance: NA
v_gene: TRBV7-6

CDR3nt: TGCGCCAGCAGTCACGGGGAGACCTATGGCTACACCTTC
CDR3aa: CASSHGETYGYTF
d_gene: NA
j_gene: TRBJ1-2
abundance: NA
v_gene: TRBV23-1

CDR3nt: TGTGCCACTAGCGGGGGGGGCCCGCAGAATGAGCAGTTCTTC
CDR3aa: CATSGGGPQNEQFF
d_gene: TRBD2
j_gene: TRBJ2-1
abundance: NA
v_gene: TRBV7-2

CDR3nt: TGTGCCAGCAGCCAATCAAGACTCCGAACCTCTGGAAACACCATATATTTT
CDR3aa: CASSQSRLRTSGNTIYF
d_gene: NA
j_gene: TRBJ1-3
abundance: NA
v_gene: TRBV14

CDR3nt: TGTGCCAGTAGTATTTTGGGACTAGCGGGAGATAGTTCCTACAATGAGCAGTTCTTC
CDR3aa: CASSILGLAGDSSYNEQFF
d_gene: TRBD2
j_gene: TRBJ2-1
abundance: NA
v_gene: TRBV19